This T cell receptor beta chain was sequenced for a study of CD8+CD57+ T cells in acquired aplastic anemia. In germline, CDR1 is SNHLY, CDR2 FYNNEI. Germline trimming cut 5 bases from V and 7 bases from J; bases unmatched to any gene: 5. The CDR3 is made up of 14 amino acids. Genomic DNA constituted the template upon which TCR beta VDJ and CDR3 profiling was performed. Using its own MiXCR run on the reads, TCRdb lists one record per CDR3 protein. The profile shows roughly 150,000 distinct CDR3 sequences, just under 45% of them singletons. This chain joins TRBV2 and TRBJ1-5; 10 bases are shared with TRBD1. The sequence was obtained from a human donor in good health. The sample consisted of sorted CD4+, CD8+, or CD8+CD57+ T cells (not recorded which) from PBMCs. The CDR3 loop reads CASSRDRGHQPQHF. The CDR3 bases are TGTGCCAGCAGTCGGGACAGGGGACACCAGCCCCAGCATTTT. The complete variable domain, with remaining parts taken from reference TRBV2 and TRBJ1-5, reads EPEVTQTPSHQVTQMGQEVILRCVPISNHLYFYWYRQILGQKVEFLVSFYNNEISEKSEIFDDQFSVERPDGSNFTLKIRSTKLEDSAMYFCASSRDRGHQPQHFGDGTRLSIL.